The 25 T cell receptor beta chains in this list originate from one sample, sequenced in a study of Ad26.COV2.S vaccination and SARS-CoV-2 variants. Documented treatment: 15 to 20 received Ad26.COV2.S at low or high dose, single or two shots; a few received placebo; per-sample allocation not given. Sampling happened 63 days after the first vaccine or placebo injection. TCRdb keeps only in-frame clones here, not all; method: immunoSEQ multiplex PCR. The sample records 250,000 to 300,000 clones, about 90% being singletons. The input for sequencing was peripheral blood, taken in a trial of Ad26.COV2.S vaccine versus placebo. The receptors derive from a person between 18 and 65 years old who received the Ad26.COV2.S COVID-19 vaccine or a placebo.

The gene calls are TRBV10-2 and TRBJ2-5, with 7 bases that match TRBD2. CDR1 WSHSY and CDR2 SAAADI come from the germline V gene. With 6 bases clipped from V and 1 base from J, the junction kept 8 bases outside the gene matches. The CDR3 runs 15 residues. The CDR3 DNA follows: TGCGCCAGCAGGGGACGGCGGGGGACCCAAGAGACCCAGTACTTC. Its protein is CASRGRRGTQETQYF.

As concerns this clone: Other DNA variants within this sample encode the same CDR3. For the CDR3, the DNA is TGCGCCAGCAGCCAAGGTCCGGGACAGGGGTACGAGCAGTACTTC. Residues: CASSQGPGQGYEQYF. This chain joins TRBV4-1 and TRBJ2-7; TRBD1 matches 10 bases. The CDR3 has 15 amino acids. V lost 1 base and J lost 4; bases outside the gene matches: 4. Germline V gene lookup returns CDR1 MGHRA and CDR2 YSYEKL.

CDR3 amino acids: CASSTGQGATEAFF. The CDR3 coding sequence is TGTGCCAGCAGCACGGGACAGGGGGCAACTGAAGCTTTCTTT. The chain couples TRBV7-9 to TRBJ1-1, with TRBD1 matching 12 bases. Germline loops: CDR1 SEHNR, CDR2 FQNEAQ (reference sequence). V shed 5 bases, J shed 5 bases, and the junction held 3 bases outside the gene matches. The CDR3 is made up of 14 amino acids.

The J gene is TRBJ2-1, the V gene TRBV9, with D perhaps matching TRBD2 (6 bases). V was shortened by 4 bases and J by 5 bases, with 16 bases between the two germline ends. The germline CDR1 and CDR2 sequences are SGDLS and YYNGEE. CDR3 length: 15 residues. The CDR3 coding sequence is TGTGCCAGCAGCCCCGGGAGCGCGTGGAACAATGAGCAGTTCTTC. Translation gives CASSPGSAWNNEQFF.

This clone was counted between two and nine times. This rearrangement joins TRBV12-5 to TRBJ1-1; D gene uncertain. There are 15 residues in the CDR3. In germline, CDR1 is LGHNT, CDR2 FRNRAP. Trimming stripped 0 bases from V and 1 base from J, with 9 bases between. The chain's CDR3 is CASGLVIRGNTEAFF. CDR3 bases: TGTGCTAGTGGTTTGGTAATCCGTGGGAACACTGAAGCTTTCTTT.

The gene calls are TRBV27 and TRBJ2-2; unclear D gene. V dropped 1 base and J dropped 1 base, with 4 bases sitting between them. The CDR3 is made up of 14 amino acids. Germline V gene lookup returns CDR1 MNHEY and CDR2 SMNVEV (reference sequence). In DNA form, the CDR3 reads TGTGCCAGCAGTTTATTTGAGAACACCGGGGAGCTGTTTTTT. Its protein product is CASSLFENTGELFF.

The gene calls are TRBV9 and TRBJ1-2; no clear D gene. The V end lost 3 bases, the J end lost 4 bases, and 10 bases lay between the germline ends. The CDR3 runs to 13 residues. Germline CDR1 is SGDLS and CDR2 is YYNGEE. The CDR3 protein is CASSEQWGYGYTF. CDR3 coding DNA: TGTGCCAGCAGCGAACAATGGGGCTATGGCTACACCTTC.

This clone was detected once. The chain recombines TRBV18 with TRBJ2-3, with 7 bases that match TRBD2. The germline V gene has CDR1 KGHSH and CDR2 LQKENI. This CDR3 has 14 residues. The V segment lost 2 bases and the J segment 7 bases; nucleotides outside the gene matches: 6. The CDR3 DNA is TGTGCCAGCTCACCAGGGCAGGGAGGGAATACGCAGTATTTT. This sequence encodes CASSPGQGGNTQYF.

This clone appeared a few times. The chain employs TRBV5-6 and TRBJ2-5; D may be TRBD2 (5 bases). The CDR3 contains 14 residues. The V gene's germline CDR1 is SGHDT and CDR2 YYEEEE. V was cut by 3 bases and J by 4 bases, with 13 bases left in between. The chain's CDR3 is CASSSRKGGETQYF. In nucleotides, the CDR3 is TGTGCCAGCAGCTCTCGTAAAGGAGGAGAGACCCAGTACTTC.

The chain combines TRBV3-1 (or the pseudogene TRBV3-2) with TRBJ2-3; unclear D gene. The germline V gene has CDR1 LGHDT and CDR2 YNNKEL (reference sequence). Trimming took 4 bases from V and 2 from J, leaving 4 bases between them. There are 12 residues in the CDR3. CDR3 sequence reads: CASSLDTDTQYF. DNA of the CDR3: TGTGCCAGCAGCCTTGACACAGATACGCAGTATTTT.

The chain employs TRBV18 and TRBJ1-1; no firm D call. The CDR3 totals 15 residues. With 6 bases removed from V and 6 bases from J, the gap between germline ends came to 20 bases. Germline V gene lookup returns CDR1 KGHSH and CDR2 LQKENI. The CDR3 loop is CASSPVSQRIAEAFF. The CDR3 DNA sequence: TGTGCCAGCTCTCCCGTATCTCAGCGGATCGCTGAAGCTTTCTTT.

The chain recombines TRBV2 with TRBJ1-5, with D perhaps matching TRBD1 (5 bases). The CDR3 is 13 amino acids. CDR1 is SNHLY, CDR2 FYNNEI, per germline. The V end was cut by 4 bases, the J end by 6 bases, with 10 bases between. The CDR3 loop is CASSGGESQPQHF. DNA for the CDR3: TGTGCCAGCAGTGGAGGGGAGAGTCAGCCCCAGCATTTT. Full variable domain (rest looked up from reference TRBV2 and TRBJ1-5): EPEVTQTPSHQVTQMGQEVILRCVPISNHLYFYWYRQILGQKVEFLVSFYNNEISEKSEIFDDQFSVERPDGSNFTLKIRSTKLEDSAMYFCASSGGESQPQHFGDGTRLSIL.

CDR3 protein: CASTKTGQGNTEAFF. For the CDR3, the DNA is TGTGCCAGCACAAAAACTGGACAGGGGAACACTGAAGCTTTCTTT. The J gene is TRBJ1-1, the V gene TRBV25-1, with TRBD1 matching 8 bases. The germline gives CDR1 MGHDK, CDR2 SYGVNS. The trim removed 7 bases at V and 1 base at J, leaving 8 bases unmatched. The CDR3 has 15 amino acids.

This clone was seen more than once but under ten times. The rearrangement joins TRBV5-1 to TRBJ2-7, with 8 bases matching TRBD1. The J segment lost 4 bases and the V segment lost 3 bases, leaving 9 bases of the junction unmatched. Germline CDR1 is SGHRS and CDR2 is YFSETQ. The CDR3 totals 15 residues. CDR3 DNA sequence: TGCGCCAGCAGCTGGAGGACAGGGCCTCATTACGAGCAGTACTTC. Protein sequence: CASSWRTGPHYEQYF.

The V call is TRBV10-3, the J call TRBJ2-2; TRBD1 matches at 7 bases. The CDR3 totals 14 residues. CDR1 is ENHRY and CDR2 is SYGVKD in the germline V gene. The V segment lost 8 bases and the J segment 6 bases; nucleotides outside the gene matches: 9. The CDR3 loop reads CAIGTGEGAGELFF. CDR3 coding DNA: TGTGCCATCGGAACAGGGGAAGGGGCCGGGGAGCTGTTTTTT.

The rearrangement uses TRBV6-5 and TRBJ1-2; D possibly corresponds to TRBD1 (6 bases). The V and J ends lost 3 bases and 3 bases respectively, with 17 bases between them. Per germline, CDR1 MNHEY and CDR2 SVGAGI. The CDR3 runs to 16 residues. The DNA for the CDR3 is TGTGCCAGCAGTTATTTGAGCAGGGGCAGTTACTATGGCTACACCTTC. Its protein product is CASSYLSRGSYYGYTF.

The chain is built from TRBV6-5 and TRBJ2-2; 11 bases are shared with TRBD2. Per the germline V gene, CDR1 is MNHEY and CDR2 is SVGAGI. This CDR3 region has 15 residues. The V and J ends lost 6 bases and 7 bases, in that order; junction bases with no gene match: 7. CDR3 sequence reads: CASRLTSGVGGELFF. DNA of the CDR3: TGTGCCAGCAGACTGACTAGCGGGGTTGGCGGGGAGCTGTTTTTT.

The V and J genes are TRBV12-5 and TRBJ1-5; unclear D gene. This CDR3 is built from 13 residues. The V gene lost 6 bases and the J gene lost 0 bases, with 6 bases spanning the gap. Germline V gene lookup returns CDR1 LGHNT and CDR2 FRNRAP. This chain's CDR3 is CASGSYSNQPQHF. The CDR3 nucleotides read TGTGCTAGTGGATCATATAGCAATCAGCCCCAGCATTTT.

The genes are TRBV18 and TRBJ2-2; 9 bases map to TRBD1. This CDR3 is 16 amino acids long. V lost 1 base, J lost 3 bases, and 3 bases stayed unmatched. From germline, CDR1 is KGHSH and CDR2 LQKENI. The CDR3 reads CASSPLGQGDTGELFF. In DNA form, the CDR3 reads TGTGCCAGCTCACCACTGGGACAGGGTGACACCGGGGAGCTGTTTTTT.

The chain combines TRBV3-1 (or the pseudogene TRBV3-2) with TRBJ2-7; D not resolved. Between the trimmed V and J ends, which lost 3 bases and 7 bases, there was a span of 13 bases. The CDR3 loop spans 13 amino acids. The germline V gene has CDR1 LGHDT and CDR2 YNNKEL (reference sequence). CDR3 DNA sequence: TGTGCCAGCAGCCATACGATGGCCGAGGAGCAGTACTTC. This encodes CASSHTMAEEQYF.

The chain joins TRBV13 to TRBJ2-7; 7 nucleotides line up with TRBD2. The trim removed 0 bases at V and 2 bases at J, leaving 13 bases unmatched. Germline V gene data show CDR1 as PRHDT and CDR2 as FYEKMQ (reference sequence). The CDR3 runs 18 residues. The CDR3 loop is CASSLGCRGSHPTYEQYF. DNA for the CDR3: TGTGCCAGCAGCTTAGGCTGTCGCGGGAGTCACCCTACCTACGAGCAGTACTTC.

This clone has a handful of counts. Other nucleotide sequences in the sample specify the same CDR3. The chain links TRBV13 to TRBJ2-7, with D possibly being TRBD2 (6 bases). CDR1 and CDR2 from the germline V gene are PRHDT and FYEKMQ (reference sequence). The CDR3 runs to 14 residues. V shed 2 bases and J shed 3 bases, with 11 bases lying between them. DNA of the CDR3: TGTGCCAGCAGCTTACGGGGGAGTCGCTACGAGCAGTACTTC. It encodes CASSLRGSRYEQYF. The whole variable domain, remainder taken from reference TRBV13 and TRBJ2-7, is AAGVIQSPRHLIKEKRETATLKCYPIPRHDTVYWYQQGPGQDPQFLISFYEKMQSDKGSIPDRFSAQQFSDYHSELNMSSLELGDSALYFCASSLRGSRYEQYFGPGTRLTVT.

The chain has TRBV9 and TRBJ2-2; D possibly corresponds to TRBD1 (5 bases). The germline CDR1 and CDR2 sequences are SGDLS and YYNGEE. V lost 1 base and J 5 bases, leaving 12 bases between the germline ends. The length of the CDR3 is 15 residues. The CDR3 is CASSVQGYLTGELFF. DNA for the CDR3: TGTGCCAGCAGCGTACAGGGTTATTTAACCGGGGAGCTGTTTTTT. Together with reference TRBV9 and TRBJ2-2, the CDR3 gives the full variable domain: DSGVTQTPKHLITATGQRVTLRCSPRSGDLSVYWYQQSLDQGLQFLIQYYNGEERAKGNILERFSAQQFPDLHSELNLSSLELGDSALYFCASSVQGYLTGELFFGEGSRLTVL.

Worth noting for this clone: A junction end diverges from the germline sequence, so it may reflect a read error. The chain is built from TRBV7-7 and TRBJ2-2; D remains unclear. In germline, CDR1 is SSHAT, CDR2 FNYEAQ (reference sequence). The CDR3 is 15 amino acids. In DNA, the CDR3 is TGTGCTAGCAGCCCCCGTTCCCCGAACACCGGGGAGCTGTTTTTT. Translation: CASSPRSPNTGELFF.

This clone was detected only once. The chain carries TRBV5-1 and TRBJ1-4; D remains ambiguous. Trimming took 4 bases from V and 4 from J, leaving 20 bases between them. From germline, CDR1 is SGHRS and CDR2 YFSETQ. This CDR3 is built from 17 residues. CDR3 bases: TGCGCCAGCAGCAGATCCCCTTCCGACACGTTTAATGAAAAACTGTTTTTT. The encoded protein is CASSRSPSDTFNEKLFF.